This T cell receptor (beta chain) emerged from a study of T cells after yellow fever vaccination. Germline V CDR1 and CDR2: MGHRA, YSYEKL. The CDR3 is 15 amino acids. The V and J ends lost 0 bases and 8 bases respectively, with 14 bases between them. This clonotype has a handful of counts. Its specificity is not known. A process of 5'RACE template switching, which added a universal primer site and UMIs, was used to make TCR cDNA. TCRdb reprocessed the 5' RACE reads via MiXCR and lists one record per CDR3 protein. Among approximately 93,000 distinct CDR3 sequences listed, under 6.5% were seen once. General study results and limits: A small share of clonotypes appeared in both CD4 and CD8 compartments. Clones from primary vaccination mostly reappeared after the booster (96% CD4, less than 90% CD8).

The source material was CD8+ T cells sorted from PBMCs, sampled 10 days after the yellow fever booster vaccination. The rearrangement uses TRBV4-1 and TRBJ2-1, with D perhaps TRBD2 (7 bases). This receptor was identified in a man aged 18 to 30 who received the YFV17D yellow fever vaccine. CDR3 residues: CASSQELGGGYEQFF. CDR3 nucleotide sequence: TGCGCCAGCAGCCAAGAACTTGGGGGGGGCTATGAGCAGTTCTTC.